The sequence of this T cell receptor beta chain was determined in a study of cytomegalovirus exposure and HLA in healthy donors. Germline CDR1 MNHEY, CDR2 SMNVEV (reference sequence). CDR3 length: 13 amino acids. V was cut by 2 bases and J by 3 bases, with 8 bases left in between. PCR employed 60 Vbeta and 13 Jbeta primers. Authors' analysis steps: A later analysis counted around 74 million unique TCR beta chains, some 10 million shared. Sequencing was performed with immunoSEQ multiplex PCR; in TCRdb, only in-frame clones are kept and a portion is missing. Clonal size and the V and J genes are those of that table, whereas D and trimming came from the DNA. The table shows some 190,000 clones, with roughly 82% occurring only once.

The TCR comes from a middle-aged man in good health and CMV-seronegative. Input material: PBMCs. V gene TRBV27 combines with J gene TRBJ2-7; a possible D gene is TRBD1 (6 bases). The CDR3: CASSLNRVYEQYF. CDR3 in DNA: TGTGCCAGCAGTTTAAACAGGGTCTACGAGCAGTACTTC.